These T cell receptor beta chains were read from a single sample in a study of cytomegalovirus exposure and HLA in healthy donors. Sequencing used immunoSEQ multiplex PCR; TCRdb keeps in-frame clones, though not all of them. The sample includes around 170,000 clones, roughly 80% of them seen just once. The sequencing input was PBMCs. All receptors come from a man in his fifties or sixties in good health and CMV-seronegative. Each CDR3 is given with its conserved first and last residue. The D gene is left open where the match is weak. Some rows mark clone size as missing; the rest say once, few, many or name a class of expanded clone.

J: TRBJ2-7
size: -
D: -
V: TRBV15
CDR3: CATSRDWGLARSYEQYF
DNA: TGTGCCACCAGCAGAGATTGGGGTCTAGCCCGATCCTACGAGCAGTACTTC

J: TRBJ2-7
size: -
D: -
V: TRBV21-1
CDR3: CASSIYGQGSYEQYF
DNA: TGTGCCAGCAGCATTTACGGACAGGGTTCCTACGAGCAGTACTTC

J: TRBJ1-4
size: -
D: TRBD1
V: TRBV5-4
CDR3: CASSDDRVGEKLFF
DNA: TGTGCCAGCAGCGACGACAGGGTGGGAGAAAAACTGTTTTTT

J: TRBJ2-3
size: few
D: TRBD1
V: TRBV5-1
CDR3: CASSQDRGTDTQYF
DNA: TGCGCCAGCAGCCAGGACAGGGGAACAGATACGCAGTATTTT

J: TRBJ2-1
size: -
D: -
V: TRBV5-4
CDR3: CASTLLQGNEQFF
DNA: TGTGCCAGCACCCTGCTTCAGGGGAATGAGCAGTTCTTC

J: TRBJ2-2
size: -
D: TRBD2
V: TRBV5-1
CDR3: CASSLFSGGAPGELFF
DNA: TGCGCCAGCAGCTTGTTTAGCGGGGGGGCCCCCGGGGAGCTGTTTTTT

J: TRBJ1-1
size: -
D: -
V: TRBV6-6
CDR3: CASSYTGEAFF
DNA: TGTGCCAGCAGTTACACGGGTGAAGCTTTCTTT

J: TRBJ2-3
size: once
D: -
V: TRBV4-3
CDR3: CASSHLGGTDTQYF
DNA: TGCGCCAGCAGCCACCTCGGGGGCACAGATACGCAGTATTTT

J: TRBJ1-5
size: -
D: -
V: TRBV4-3
CDR3: CASSQDLGTLRSNQPQHF
DNA: TGCGCCAGCAGCCAAGATTTGGGGACACTACGTAGCAATCAGCCCCAGCATTTT

J: TRBJ2-1
size: -
D: -
V: TRBV2
CDR3: CASTREGARNNEQFF
DNA: TGTGCCAGCACCCGGGAGGGGGCTAGAAACAATGAGCAGTTCTTC

J: TRBJ2-5
size: -
D: TRBD2
V: TRBV9
CDR3: CASSVAGGRQETQYF
DNA: TGTGCCAGCAGCGTAGCGGGGGGGCGTCAAGAGACCCAGTACTTC

J: TRBJ2-5
size: -
D: TRBD2
V: TRBV7-2
CDR3: CASSRTSGQETQYF
DNA: TGTGCCAGCAGCCGGACTAGCGGGCAAGAGACCCAGTACTTC

J: TRBJ2-2
size: -
D: -
V: TRBV19
CDR3: CASSLRRGNTGELFF
DNA: TGTGCCAGTAGTCTCCGAAGGGGGAACACCGGGGAGCTGTTTTTT

J: TRBJ1-4
size: -
D: -
V: TRBV7-6
CDR3: CASSLQGFVNEKLFF
DNA: TGTGCCAGCAGCCTACAGGGCTTCGTAAATGAAAAACTGTTTTTT

J: TRBJ1-6
size: -
D: -
V: TRBV27
CDR3: CASSLQGYNSPLHF
DNA: TGTGCCAGCAGTTTACAGGGATATAATTCACCCCTCCACTTT

J: TRBJ2-5
size: -
D: -
V: TRBV7-9
CDR3: CAGGRGATTETQYF
DNA: TGTGCCGGTGGACGTGGGGCCACCACGGAGACCCAGTACTTC

J: TRBJ1-1
size: few
D: -
V: TRBV18
CDR3: CASSQGVVNTEAFF
DNA: TGTGCCAGCTCCCAAGGGGTGGTGAACACTGAAGCTTTCTTT

J: TRBJ1-2
size: -
D: -
V: TRBV5-4
CDR3: CASSLQGSYGYTF
DNA: TGTGCCAGCAGCTTACAGGGATCCTATGGCTACACCTTC

J: TRBJ2-1
size: -
D: -
V: TRBV7-2
CDR3: CASSGGGLIAYNEQFF
DNA: TGTGCCAGCAGCGGAGGGGGCCTAATAGCCTACAATGAGCAGTTCTTC

J: TRBJ2-5
size: once
D: -
V: TRBV7-9
CDR3: CSSSLAKGKETQYF
DNA: TGTTCCAGCAGCTTAGCGAAGGGGAAGGAGACCCAGTACTTC

J: TRBJ1-1
size: -
D: TRBD1
V: TRBV27
CDR3: CASSSSGTGTAEAFF
DNA: TGTGCCAGCAGTTCATCCGGGACAGGGACTGCTGAAGCTTTCTTT

J: TRBJ2-5
size: -
D: TRBD2
V: TRBV25-1
CDR3: CASSSPSGGQETQYF
DNA: TGTGCCAGCAGTTCCCCTAGCGGGGGGCAAGAGACCCAGTACTTC

J: TRBJ2-3
size: once
D: TRBD1
V: TRBV5-8
CDR3: CASSLRGQGTDTQYF
DNA: TGTGCCAGCAGCTTAAGAGGACAGGGGACAGATACGCAGTATTTT

J: TRBJ2-7
size: few
D: TRBD1
V: TRBV6-1
CDR3: CASRVTGSYEQYF
DNA: TGTGCCAGCAGGGTGACAGGGTCCTACGAGCAGTACTTC

J: TRBJ2-3
size: -
D: TRBD2
V: TRBV19
CDR3: CASSRLAGATDTQYF
DNA: TGTGCCAGTAGTAGACTAGCGGGGGCCACAGATACGCAGTATTTT

J: TRBJ2-3
size: -
D: TRBD2
V: TRBV13
CDR3: CASSLAPSGGKDTQYF
DNA: TGTGCCAGCAGCTTAGCTCCCTCGGGGGGGAAGGATACGCAGTATTTT